A single sample is the source of the 4 T cell receptor beta chains below, sequenced in a study of cytomegalovirus exposure and HLA in healthy donors. The PCR ran on 60 Vbeta and 13 Jbeta primers. Using immunoSEQ multiplex PCR, the repertoire was profiled, and TCRdb retains in-frame clones only, with some absent. The data contain some 120,000 clones, 75% to 90% of them singletons. Sequencing input: PBMCs. All receptors derive from a woman aged 25 to 39 in good health and CMV-seropositive.

The rearrangement joins TRBV5-5 to TRBJ2-7; D may be TRBD2 (5 bases). The CDR3 loop spans 14 amino acids. V was trimmed by 4 bases and J by 3 bases, leaving 14 bases between them. CDR1 is SGHKS and CDR2 is YYEKEE in the germline V gene (reference sequence). Here the CDR3 DNA reads TGTGCCAGCAGCCGTCCCCGAGAGGGCTACGAGCAGTACTTC. Translated: CASSRPREGYEQYF.

This rearrangement joins TRBV10-3 to TRBJ2-3, with TRBD2 matching 7 bases. In germline, CDR1 is ENHRY, CDR2 SYGVKD. Trimming took 6 bases from V and 1 from J; bases not matched to a gene: 10. There are 16 residues in the CDR3. As DNA, the CDR3 is TGTGCCATCAGCCCCGGGCGGGGGAAGCGCACAGATACGCAGTATTTT. Its translation is CAISPGRGKRTDTQYF.

The chain has TRBV9 and TRBJ2-1; maybe TRBD1 (5 bases). Germline-derived CDR1 and CDR2 are SGDLS and YYNGEE. The CDR3 runs to 13 residues. Trimming stripped 0 bases from V and 9 bases from J, with 10 bases between. The CDR3 DNA follows: TGTGCCAGCAGCGTAGGGAACAGGCTTGAGCAGTTCTTC. This sequence encodes CASSVGNRLEQFF.

This CDR3 is CASSQSGTSGLGGRFF. In DNA, the CDR3 is TGCGCCAGCAGCCAATCCGGGACTAGCGGCCTCGGGGGTCGGTTCTTC. The V call is TRBV4-1, the J call TRBJ2-1, with 11 bases fitting TRBD2. The V segment lost 2 bases and the J segment 15 bases; nucleotides outside the gene matches: 15. Germline values: CDR1 MGHRA, CDR2 YSYEKL. The CDR3 has 16 residues.